These T cell receptor beta chains were read from a single sample in a study of CD8 T cells in ankylosing spondylitis. TCRdb independently ran MiXCR on the 5' RACE reads; one entry per CDR3 protein. The sample lists around 770,000 distinct CDR3 sequences; around 19% were seen once. Material for sequencing was blood, either unsorted or a sorted T cell fraction (not recorded which). The receptors stem from a male donor with ankylosing spondylitis. CDR3s leave out the opening cysteine and the closing phenylalanine or tryptophan.

V: TRBV25-1; CDR3: ASSDSGRESYEQY
V: TRBV6-1; CDR3: ASRPLRDGSNYGYT
V: TRBV2; CDR3: ASSQAGTKYEQY
V: TRBV3-1; CDR3: ASSQDRLAGRNQETQY
V: TRBV10-2; CDR3: ASSRRGDDEQY
V: TRBV5-6; CDR3: ASSLSDLGYT
V: TRBV9; CDR3: ASSVEAGTHEQY
V: TRBV24-1; CDR3: ATSDSGRGLETQY
V: TRBV27; CDR3: ASSFKDNQPQH
V: TRBV27; CDR3: ASSPTKGYEQY
V: TRBV6-2/TRBV6-3; CDR3: ASSYWGGPLSSYNEQF
V: TRBV7-9; CDR3: ASSSDYQPQH
V: TRBV4-3; CDR3: ASSQGDGPGANVLT
V: TRBV4-1; CDR3: ASSQQPRLGDDQPQH
V: TRBV20-1; CDR3: SARGGRSLAETQY
V: TRBV4-2; CDR3: ASSKGNSYEQY
V: TRBV5-6; CDR3: ASSFRGLAGVYEQY
V: TRBV12-5; CDR3: ASGLMGLAYNEQF
V: TRBV4-2; CDR3: ASSQRTSGGATDTQY
V: TRBV7-9; CDR3: ASSWEGGYEQY
V: TRBV7-6; CDR3: ASSLLRGPNTGELF
V: TRBV20-1; CDR3: SARGPADTQY
V: TRBV7-8; CDR3: ASSPKGDTEAF
V: TRBV3-1; CDR3: ASSQDRRIQY
V: TRBV24-1; CDR3: ATSDPGTTADTQY
V: TRBV4-1; CDR3: ASSQTFGGQGLYEQY
V: TRBV12-3/TRBV12-4; CDR3: ASSLAETYEQY
V: TRBV7-2; CDR3: ASSLGWAVAYEQY
V: TRBV6-1; CDR3: ASSESVEGWDGYT
V: TRBV10-3; CDR3: AISDHSSYEQY
V: TRBV18; CDR3: ASSPSAGYSEQY
V: TRBV7-9; CDR3: ASSLAWTPSYNEQF
V: TRBV6-2/TRBV6-3; CDR3: ASSSAGVGEQF
V: TRBV6-5; CDR3: ASSYADLPAYGYT
V: TRBV7-3; CDR3: ASSPGSRSNEQF
V: TRBV6-5; CDR3: ASSYSWTLNTEAF
V: TRBV6-6; CDR3: ASRGQTNTEAF
V: TRBV3-1; CDR3: ASSQDWPAEPEAF
V: TRBV10-3; CDR3: AISESGREAYEQY
V: TRBV20-1; CDR3: SARDKDRGATNYGYT
V: TRBV20-1; CDR3: SARDGFEPGQQY
V: TRBV20-1; CDR3: RPQGDRDRHYGYT
V: TRBV7-9; CDR3: ASSTGQAYYNEQF
V: TRBV28; CDR3: ASSLGGARAQPQH
V: TRBV20-1; CDR3: SARTGGYEQY
V: TRBV7-2; CDR3: ASSLDIWVGRGY
V: TRBV29-1; CDR3: SVGGGGRAGGYT